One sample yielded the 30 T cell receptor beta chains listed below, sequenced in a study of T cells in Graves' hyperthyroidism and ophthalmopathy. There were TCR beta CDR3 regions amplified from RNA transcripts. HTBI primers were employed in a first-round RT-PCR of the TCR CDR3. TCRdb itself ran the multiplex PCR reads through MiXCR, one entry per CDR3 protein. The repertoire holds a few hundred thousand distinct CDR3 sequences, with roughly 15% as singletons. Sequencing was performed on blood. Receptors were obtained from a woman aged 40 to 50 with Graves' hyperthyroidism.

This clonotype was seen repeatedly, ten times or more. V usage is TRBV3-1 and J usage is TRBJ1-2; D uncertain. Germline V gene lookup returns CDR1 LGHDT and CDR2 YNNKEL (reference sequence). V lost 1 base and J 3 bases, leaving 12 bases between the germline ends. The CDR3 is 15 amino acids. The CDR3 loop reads CASSQARGLDYGYTF. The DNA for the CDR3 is TGTGCCAGCAGCCAAGCTCGGGGATTGGACTATGGCTACACCTTC.

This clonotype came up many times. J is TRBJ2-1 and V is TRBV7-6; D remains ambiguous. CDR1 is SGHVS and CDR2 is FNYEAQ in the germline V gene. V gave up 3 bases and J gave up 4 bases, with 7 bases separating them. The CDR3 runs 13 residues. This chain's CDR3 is CASSFTRYNEQFF. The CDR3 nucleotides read TGTGCCAGCAGCTTTACACGGTACAATGAGCAGTTCTTC.

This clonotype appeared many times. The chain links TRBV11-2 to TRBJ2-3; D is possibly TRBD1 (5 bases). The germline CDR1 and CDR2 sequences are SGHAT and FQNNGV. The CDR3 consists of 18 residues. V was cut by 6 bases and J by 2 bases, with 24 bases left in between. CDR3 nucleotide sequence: TGTGCCAGCAGTGGCCAGGGTTTCTTGCGGCCATACACAGATACGCAGTATTTT. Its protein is CASSGQGFLRPYTDTQYF.

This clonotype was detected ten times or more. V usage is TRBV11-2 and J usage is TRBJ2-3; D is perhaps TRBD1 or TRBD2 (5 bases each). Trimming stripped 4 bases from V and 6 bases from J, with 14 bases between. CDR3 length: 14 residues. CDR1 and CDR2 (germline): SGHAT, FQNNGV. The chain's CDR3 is CASSSQGRGDTQYF. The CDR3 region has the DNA TGTGCCAGCAGCTCCCAGGGACGCGGGGATACGCAGTATTTT.

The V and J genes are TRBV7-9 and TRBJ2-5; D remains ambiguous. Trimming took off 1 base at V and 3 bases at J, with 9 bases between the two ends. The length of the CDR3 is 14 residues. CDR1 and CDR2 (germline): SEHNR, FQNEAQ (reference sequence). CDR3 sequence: CASSLGSAKETQYF. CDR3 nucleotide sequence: TGTGCCAGCAGCTTAGGGTCTGCTAAAGAGACCCAGTACTTC.

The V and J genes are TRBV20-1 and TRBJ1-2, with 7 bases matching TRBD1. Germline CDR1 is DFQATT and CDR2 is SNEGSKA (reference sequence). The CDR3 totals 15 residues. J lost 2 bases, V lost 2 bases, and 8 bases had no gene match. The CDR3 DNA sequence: TGCAGTGCTAGACTACCGACAGGGCTAAACTATGGCTACACCTTC. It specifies CSARLPTGLNYGYTF.

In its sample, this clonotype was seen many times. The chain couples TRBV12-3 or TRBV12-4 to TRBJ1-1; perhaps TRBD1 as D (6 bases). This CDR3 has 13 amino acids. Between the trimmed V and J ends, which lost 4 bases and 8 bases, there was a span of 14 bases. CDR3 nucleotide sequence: TGTGCCAGCAGTTCAATCGCAGACAGGGAAGCTTTCTTT. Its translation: CASSSIADREAFF.

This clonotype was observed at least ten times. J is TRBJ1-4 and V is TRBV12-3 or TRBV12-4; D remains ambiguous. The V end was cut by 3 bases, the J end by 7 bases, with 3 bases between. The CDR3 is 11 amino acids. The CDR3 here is CASSFFEKLFF. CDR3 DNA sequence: TGTGCCAGCAGTTTTTTTGAAAAACTGTTTTTT.

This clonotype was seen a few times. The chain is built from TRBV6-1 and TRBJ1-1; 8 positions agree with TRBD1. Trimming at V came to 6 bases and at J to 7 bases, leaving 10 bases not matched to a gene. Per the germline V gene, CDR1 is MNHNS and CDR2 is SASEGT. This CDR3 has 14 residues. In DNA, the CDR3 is TGTGCCAGCAGGCGGACAGGGACCACCAATGAAGCTTTCTTT. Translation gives CASRRTGTTNEAFF.

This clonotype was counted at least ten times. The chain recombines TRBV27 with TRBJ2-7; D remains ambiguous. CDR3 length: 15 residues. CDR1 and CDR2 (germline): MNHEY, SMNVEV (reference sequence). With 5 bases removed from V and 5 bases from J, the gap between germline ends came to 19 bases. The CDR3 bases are TGTGCCAGCAGTATTACAGCCTCGGGCGCGAACGAGCAGTACTTC. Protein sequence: CASSITASGANEQYF.

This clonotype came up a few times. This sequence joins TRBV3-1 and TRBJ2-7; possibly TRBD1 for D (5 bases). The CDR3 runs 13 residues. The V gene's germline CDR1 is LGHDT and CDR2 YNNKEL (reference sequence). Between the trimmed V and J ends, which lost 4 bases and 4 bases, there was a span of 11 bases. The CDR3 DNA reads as TGTGCCAGCAGCCCCCGACAGACATACGAGCAGTACTTC. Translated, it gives CASSPRQTYEQYF.

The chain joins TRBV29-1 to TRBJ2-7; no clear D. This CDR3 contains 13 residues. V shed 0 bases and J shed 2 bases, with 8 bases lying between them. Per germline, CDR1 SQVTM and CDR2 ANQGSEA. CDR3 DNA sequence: TGCAGCGTTGAAGACAGCCCCCCCTACGAGCAGTACTTC. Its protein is CSVEDSPPYEQYF.

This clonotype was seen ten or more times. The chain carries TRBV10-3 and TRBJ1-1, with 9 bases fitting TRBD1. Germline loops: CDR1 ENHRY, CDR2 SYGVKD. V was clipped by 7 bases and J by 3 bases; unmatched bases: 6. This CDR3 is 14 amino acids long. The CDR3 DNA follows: TGTGCCATCAAGGGACAGGGAAAAGACACTGAAGCTTTCTTT. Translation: CAIKGQGKDTEAFF.

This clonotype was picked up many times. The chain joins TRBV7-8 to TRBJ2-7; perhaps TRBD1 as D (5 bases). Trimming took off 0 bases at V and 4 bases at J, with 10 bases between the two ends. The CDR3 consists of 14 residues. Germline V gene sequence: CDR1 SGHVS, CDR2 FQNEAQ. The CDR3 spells CASSLAAGNYEQYF. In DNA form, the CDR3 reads TGTGCCAGCAGCTTAGCGGCAGGGAATTACGAGCAGTACTTC.

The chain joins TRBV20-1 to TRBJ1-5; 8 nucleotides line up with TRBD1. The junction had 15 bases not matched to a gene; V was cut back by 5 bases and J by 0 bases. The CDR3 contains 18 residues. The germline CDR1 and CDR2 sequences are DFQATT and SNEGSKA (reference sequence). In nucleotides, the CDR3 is TGCAGTGCTCCCTCTGCGGCAGGGGGCCCCTATAGCAATCAGCCCCAGCATTTT. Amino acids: CSAPSAAGGPYSNQPQHF.

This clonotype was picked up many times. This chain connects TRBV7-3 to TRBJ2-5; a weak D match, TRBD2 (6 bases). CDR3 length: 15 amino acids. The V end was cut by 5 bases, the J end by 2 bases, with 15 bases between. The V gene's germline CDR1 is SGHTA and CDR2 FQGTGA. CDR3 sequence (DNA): TGTGCCAGCAGCCCAAGTGGGGGACTTCAAGAGACCCAGTACTTC. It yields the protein CASSPSGGLQETQYF.

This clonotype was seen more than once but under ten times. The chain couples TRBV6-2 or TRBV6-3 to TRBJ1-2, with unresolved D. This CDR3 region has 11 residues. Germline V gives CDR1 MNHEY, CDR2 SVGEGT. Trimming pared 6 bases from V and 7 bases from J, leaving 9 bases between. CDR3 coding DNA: TGTGCCAGCAGGAACAACGGTGGCTACACCTTC. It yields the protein CASRNNGGYTF.

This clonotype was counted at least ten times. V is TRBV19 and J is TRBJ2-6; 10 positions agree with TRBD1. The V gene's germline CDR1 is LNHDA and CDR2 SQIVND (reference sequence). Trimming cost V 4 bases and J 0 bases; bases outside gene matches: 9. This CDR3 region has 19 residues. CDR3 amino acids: CASSTERDRGSSGANVLTF. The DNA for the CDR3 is TGTGCCAGTAGTACCGAACGGGACAGGGGTAGCTCTGGGGCCAACGTCCTGACTTTC.

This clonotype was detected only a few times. The CDR3 region has the DNA TGTGCCAGCAGCACCCGCGGGCCAAGCTCCTACAATGAGCAGTTCTTC. This sequence encodes CASSTRGPSSYNEQFF. The chain links TRBV11-2 to TRBJ2-1; D possibly corresponds to TRBD2 (5 bases). The ends were cut back, 5 bases at V and 0 bases at J, with 14 bases in the middle. Germline loops: CDR1 SGHAT, CDR2 FQNNGV. The CDR3 has 16 residues.

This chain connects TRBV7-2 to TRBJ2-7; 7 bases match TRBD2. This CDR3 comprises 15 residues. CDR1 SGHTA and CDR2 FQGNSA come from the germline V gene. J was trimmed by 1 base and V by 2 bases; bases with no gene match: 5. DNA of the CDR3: TGTGCCAGCAGCTTAAGGCGGGAGTGGTCCTACGAGCAGTACTTC. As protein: CASSLRREWSYEQYF.

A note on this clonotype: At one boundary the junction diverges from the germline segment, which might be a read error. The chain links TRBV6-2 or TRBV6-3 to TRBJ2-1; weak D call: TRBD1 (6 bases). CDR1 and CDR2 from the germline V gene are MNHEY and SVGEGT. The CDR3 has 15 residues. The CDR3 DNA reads TGTGCCAGCAGCCCCGGGACATCGGGGTACAATGAGCATTTCTTC. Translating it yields CASSPGTSGYNEHFF.

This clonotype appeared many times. CDR3: CASRDDRTDTQYF. CDR3 in DNA: TGTGCCAGCAGGGACGACAGGACAGATACGCAGTATTTT. The chain couples TRBV2 to TRBJ2-3; D perhaps matches TRBD1 (6 bases). Germline-derived CDR1 and CDR2 are SNHLY and FYNNEI. This CDR3 is 13 amino acids long. Trimming shortened V by 6 bases and J by 3 bases, and 10 bases separated the two germline ends.

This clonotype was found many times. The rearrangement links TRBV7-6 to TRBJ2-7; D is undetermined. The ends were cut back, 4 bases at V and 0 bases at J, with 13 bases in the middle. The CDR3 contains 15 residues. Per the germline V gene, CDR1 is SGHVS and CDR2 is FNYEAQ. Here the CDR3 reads CASSSQSGFSYEQYF. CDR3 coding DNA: TGTGCCAGCAGCTCCCAATCCGGATTCTCCTACGAGCAGTACTTC.

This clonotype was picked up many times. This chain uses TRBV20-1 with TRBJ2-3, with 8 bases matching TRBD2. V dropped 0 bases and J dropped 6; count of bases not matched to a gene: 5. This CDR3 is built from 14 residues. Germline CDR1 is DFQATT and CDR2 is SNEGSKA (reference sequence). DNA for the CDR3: TGCAGTGCTAGAGATTGGGGCGGGAGGGATACGCAGTATTTT. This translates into CSARDWGGRDTQYF.

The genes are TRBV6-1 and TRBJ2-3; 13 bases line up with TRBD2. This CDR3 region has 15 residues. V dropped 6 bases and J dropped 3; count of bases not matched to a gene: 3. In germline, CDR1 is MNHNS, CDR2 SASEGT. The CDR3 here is CASRPGLAGTDTQYF. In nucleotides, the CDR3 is TGTGCCAGCAGACCGGGACTAGCGGGGACAGATACGCAGTATTTT.

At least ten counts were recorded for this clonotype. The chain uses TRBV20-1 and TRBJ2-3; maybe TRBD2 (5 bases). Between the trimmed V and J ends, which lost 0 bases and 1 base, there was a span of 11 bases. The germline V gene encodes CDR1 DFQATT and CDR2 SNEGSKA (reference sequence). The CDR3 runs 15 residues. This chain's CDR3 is CSAREGSVRTDTQYF. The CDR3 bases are TGCAGTGCTAGAGAGGGTAGCGTCCGCACAGATACGCAGTATTTT.

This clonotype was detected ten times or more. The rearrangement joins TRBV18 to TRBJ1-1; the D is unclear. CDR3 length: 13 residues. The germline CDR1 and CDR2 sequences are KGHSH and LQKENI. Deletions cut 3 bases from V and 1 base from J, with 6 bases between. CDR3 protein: CASSPGTNTEAFF. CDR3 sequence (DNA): TGTGCCAGCTCACCCGGAACGAACACTGAAGCTTTCTTT.

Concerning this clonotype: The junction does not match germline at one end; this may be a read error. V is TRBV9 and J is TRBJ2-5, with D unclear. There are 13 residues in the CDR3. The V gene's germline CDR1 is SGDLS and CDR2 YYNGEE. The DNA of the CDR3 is TGTGCCAGCAGCGTAGAAGGACGACAAGCCCGACACTTC. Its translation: CASSVEGRQARHF.

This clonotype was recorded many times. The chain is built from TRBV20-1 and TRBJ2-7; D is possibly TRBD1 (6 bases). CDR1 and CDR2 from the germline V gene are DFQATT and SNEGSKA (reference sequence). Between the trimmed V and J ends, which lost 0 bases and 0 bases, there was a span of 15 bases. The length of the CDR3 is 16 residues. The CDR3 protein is CSARDPGTPSSYEQYF. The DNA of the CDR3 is TGCAGTGCTAGAGATCCGGGGACACCGAGCTCCTACGAGCAGTACTTC.

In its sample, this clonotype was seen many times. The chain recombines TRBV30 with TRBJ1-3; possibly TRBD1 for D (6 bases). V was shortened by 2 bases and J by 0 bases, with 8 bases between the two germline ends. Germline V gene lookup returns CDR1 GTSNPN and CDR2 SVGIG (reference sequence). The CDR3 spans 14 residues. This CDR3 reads CAWSTGISGNTIYF. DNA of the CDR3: TGTGCCTGGAGTACAGGGATCTCTGGAAACACCATATATTTT.